The rows below give T cell receptor beta chains drawn from one sample of a study of blood T cell repertoires in COVID-19. Clones were sequenced by immunoSEQ multiplex PCR, and TCRdb holds only the in-frame ones, with some missing. This sample yields about 670,000 clones, of which approximately 90% are seen a single time; roughly 0.26% belongs to the top ten. The material sequenced was peripheral blood. The receptors shown here come from a woman under 30 with acute or convalescent COVID-19. The CDR3 runs from the conserved cysteine through the conserved F or W. The D gene is left open where the match is weak. The size entry is marked missing in some rows and otherwise reads once, few, many or a size class.

D: TRBD1
length: 16
size: .
J: TRBJ2-7
V: TRBV30
DNA: TGTGCCTGGAGAGCCCCCGTGGGACAGGGAACCTACGAGCAGTACTTC
CDR3: CAWRAPVGQGTYEQYF

D: TRBD1
length: 15
size: .
J: TRBJ2-7
V: TRBV6-5
DNA: TGTGCCAGCAGTTACCGGGACAGGAGCTCCTACGAGCAGTACTTC
CDR3: CASSYRDRSSYEQYF

D: TRBD1
length: 14
size: .
J: TRBJ2-5
V: TRBV18
DNA: TGTGCCAGCTCACAAACGGACAGGCGCAAGACCCAGTACTTC
CDR3: CASSQTDRRKTQYF

D: .
length: 14
size: .
J: TRBJ1-1
V: TRBV4-3
DNA: TGCGCCAGCAGCCCCTTCGTCAGGGTCACTGAAGCTTTCTTT
CDR3: CASSPFVRVTEAFF

D: .
length: 14
size: .
J: TRBJ1-3
V: TRBV19
DNA: TGTGCCACCCCCACTCTGGTATCTGGAAACACCATATATTTT
CDR3: CATPTLVSGNTIYF

D: .
length: 13
size: .
J: TRBJ1-6
V: TRBV25-1
DNA: TGTGCCAGCAGCACAGGGAGGGAATCACCCCTCCACTTT
CDR3: CASSTGRESPLHF

D: TRBD1
length: 14
size: .
J: TRBJ1-2
V: TRBV7-9
DNA: TGTGCCAGCAGCTGGGGACAGGTGGACTATGGCTACACCTTC
CDR3: CASSWGQVDYGYTF

D: TRBD1
length: 14
size: .
J: TRBJ1-5
V: TRBV6-2/TRBV6-3
DNA: TGTGCCAGCAGTACGGGGACAGACAATCAGCCCCAGCATTTT
CDR3: CASSTGTDNQPQHF

D: .
length: 14
size: .
J: TRBJ2-1
V: TRBV2
DNA: TGTGCCAGCAGAGGGGTCGGATTTTACAATGAGCAGTTCTTC
CDR3: CASRGVGFYNEQFF

D: .
length: 16
size: .
J: TRBJ1-2
V: TRBV19
DNA: TGTGCCAGTAGTGCACTAGTTCGGACGGGTAACTATGGCTACACCTTC
CDR3: CASSALVRTGNYGYTF

D: TRBD1
length: 16
size: .
J: TRBJ2-1
V: TRBV19
DNA: TGTGCCAGTAGTATTGACGGGACAGGGGCCTCCAATGAGCAGTTCTTC
CDR3: CASSIDGTGASNEQFF

D: .
length: 12
size: .
J: TRBJ1-1
V: TRBV19
DNA: TGTGCCAGTAGCGAGGGCGTAACTGAAGCTTTCTTT
CDR3: CASSEGVTEAFF

D: .
length: 16
size: .
J: TRBJ1-1
V: TRBV12-5
DNA: TGTGCTAGTGGTTTGGTTGTCGGGAGGGTAGGCACTGAAGCTTTCTTT
CDR3: CASGLVVGRVGTEAFF

D: .
length: 15
size: .
J: TRBJ2-2
V: TRBV10-3
DNA: TGTGCCATCAGTGATAGAGGACAGAACACCGGGGAGCTGTTTTTT
CDR3: CAISDRGQNTGELFF

D: .
length: 16
size: .
J: TRBJ1-1
V: TRBV30
DNA: TGTGCCTGGAGTGTACTGGGGTTGACAGGCAACACTGAAGCTTTCTTT
CDR3: CAWSVLGLTGNTEAFF

D: TRBD1
length: 14
size: once
J: TRBJ1-4
V: TRBV5-1
DNA: TGCGCCAGCAGCTATGGGACAGGGAAAGAAAAACTGTTTTTT
CDR3: CASSYGTGKEKLFF

D: .
length: 13
size: once
J: TRBJ1-2
V: TRBV4-1
DNA: TGCGCCAGCAGCCAAGAGCCCCGAGAGGGCTACACCTTC
CDR3: CASSQEPREGYTF

D: .
length: 14
size: .
J: TRBJ1-1
V: TRBV24-1
DNA: TGTGCCACCAGTGACCCCCGGGGGGGGCCTGAAGCTTTCTTT
CDR3: CATSDPRGGPEAFF

D: TRBD1
length: 15
size: .
J: TRBJ1-4
V: TRBV28
DNA: TGTGCCAGCAGTCCCCGGGACAGAACTAATGAAAAACTGTTTTTT
CDR3: CASSPRDRTNEKLFF

D: .
length: 14
size: .
J: TRBJ1-1
V: TRBV6-5
DNA: TGTGCCAGCAGTTACGGGGGGGTAGGCACTGAAGCTTTCTTT
CDR3: CASSYGGVGTEAFF

D: TRBD1
length: 15
size: .
J: TRBJ1-1
V: TRBV6-6
DNA: TGTGCCAGCAGTTCCCTGACAGGGTGGAAGGCTGAAGCTTTCTTT
CDR3: CASSSLTGWKAEAFF

D: TRBD1
length: 13
size: .
J: TRBJ2-7
V: TRBV24-1
DNA: TGTGCCACCAAAGGGACAGGGAACTACGAGCAGTACTTC
CDR3: CATKGTGNYEQYF

D: TRBD2
length: 17
size: .
J: TRBJ2-1
V: TRBV5-4
DNA: TGTGCCAGCACCGCCGGAGGAGGGCGGGGGGGCCGGAATGAGCAGTTCTTC
CDR3: CASTAGGGRGGRNEQFF

D: .
length: 13
size: .
J: TRBJ2-3
V: TRBV5-1
DNA: TGCGCCACCCAACTAGACAACACAGATACGCAGTATTTT
CDR3: CATQLDNTDTQYF

D: TRBD2
length: 14
size: .
J: TRBJ2-1
V: TRBV3-1/TRBV3-2
DNA: TGTGCCAGCAGCTCCGGGACTAGCGGGGCCCCCCGGTTCTTC
CDR3: CASSSGTSGAPRFF

D: TRBD1
length: 14
size: .
J: TRBJ1-3
V: TRBV5-4
DNA: TGTGCCAGCAGCCTCGGGACAGGGGGAAACACCATATATTTT
CDR3: CASSLGTGGNTIYF

D: .
length: 13
size: .
J: TRBJ2-7
V: TRBV29-1
DNA: TGCAGCGGGACCCAGGGGGGTATCTACGAGCAGTACTTC
CDR3: CSGTQGGIYEQYF

D: .
length: 14
size: .
J: TRBJ1-2
V: TRBV5-1
DNA: TGCGCCAGCAGTCACGGAGCCGGTTCGTTTGGCTACACCTTC
CDR3: CASSHGAGSFGYTF

D: TRBD1
length: 15
size: .
J: TRBJ1-4
V: TRBV7-2
DNA: TGTGCCAGCAGCTTAGGGACAGGGATAAATGAAAAACTGTTTTTT
CDR3: CASSLGTGINEKLFF

D: TRBD1
length: 16
size: once
J: TRBJ1-6
V: TRBV3-1/TRBV3-2
DNA: TGTGCCAGCAGTCAACAGGGGCCTTTACATAATTCACCCCTCCACTTT
CDR3: CASSQQGPLHNSPLHF

D: .
length: 17
size: .
J: TRBJ1-2
V: TRBV18
DNA: TGTGCCAGCTCACCACCACAGCGTAAGGGGTTAAACTATGGCTACACCTTC
CDR3: CASSPPQRKGLNYGYTF

D: TRBD1
length: 15
size: once
J: TRBJ2-4
V: TRBV5-1
DNA: TGCGCCAGCAGCTTGGGGGACAGGCTGAAAAACATTCAGTACTTC
CDR3: CASSLGDRLKNIQYF

D: TRBD1
length: 18
size: .
J: TRBJ1-5
V: TRBV2
DNA: TGTGCCAGCAGTGATAGCCAGGGGGACCCCTTAGGCAATCAGCCCCAGCATTTT
CDR3: CASSDSQGDPLGNQPQHF

D: .
length: 13
size: .
J: TRBJ2-2
V: TRBV5-1
DNA: TGCGCCAGCACTAAGATCTACACCGGGGAGCTGTTTTTT
CDR3: CASTKIYTGELFF

D: TRBD2
length: 15
size: .
J: TRBJ2-2
V: TRBV6-2/TRBV6-3
DNA: TGTGCCAGCAGTTCCCCCCTTGCGGGAGTCGGGGAGCTGTTTTTT
CDR3: CASSSPLAGVGELFF

D: .
length: 14
size: .
J: TRBJ1-1
V: TRBV6-5
DNA: TGTGCCAGCAGTTACTCAAGGGGGAACACTGAAGCTTTCTTT
CDR3: CASSYSRGNTEAFF

D: .
length: 12
size: .
J: TRBJ2-2
V: TRBV28
DNA: TGTGCCAGCAGGGCCGACACCGGGGAGCTGTTTTTT
CDR3: CASRADTGELFF

D: .
length: 11
size: .
J: TRBJ1-1
V: TRBV30
DNA: TGTGCCTGGAGAGGGGCAACTGAAGCTTTCTTT
CDR3: CAWRGATEAFF

D: .
length: 11
size: .
J: TRBJ1-1
V: TRBV12-3/TRBV12-4
DNA: TGTGCCAGCAGTTTGAACGGAGGAGCTTTCTTT
CDR3: CASSLNGGAFF

D: TRBD1
length: 15
size: .
J: TRBJ1-6
V: TRBV4-2
DNA: TGTGCCAGCAGCCAAGATCAGGGGGCAATCTCACCCCTCCACTTT
CDR3: CASSQDQGAISPLHF

D: .
length: 13
size: .
J: TRBJ2-3
V: TRBV27
DNA: TGTGCCAGCACTGTTTCTCGCACAGATACGCAGTATTTT
CDR3: CASTVSRTDTQYF

D: .
length: 18
size: .
J: TRBJ1-6
V: TRBV3-1/TRBV3-2
DNA: TGTGCCAGCAGCCAGAGAGAAACAGGTTTAAGGTGGGGTTCACCCCTCCACTTT
CDR3: CASSQRETGLRWGSPLHF

D: .
length: 13
size: .
J: TRBJ1-2
V: TRBV12-1
DNA: TGTGCCAGCAGCTTTGGCAGGGGCTATGGCTACACCTTC
CDR3: CASSFGRGYGYTF

D: TRBD1
length: 14
size: few
J: TRBJ1-6
V: TRBV5-1
DNA: TGCGCCAGCAGCTTGCGGGACAGGGATTCACCCCTCCACTTT
CDR3: CASSLRDRDSPLHF

D: TRBD2
length: 18
size: .
J: TRBJ2-1
V: TRBV29-1
DNA: TGCAGCGTTGATGGCGGGACTAGCGGGCTCATTGCCCACAATGAGCAGTTCTTC
CDR3: CSVDGGTSGLIAHNEQFF

D: TRBD1
length: 15
size: .
J: TRBJ2-7
V: TRBV7-2
DNA: TGTGCCAGCAGCTTAGCCGGACAGGGGTCCTACGAGCAGTACTTC
CDR3: CASSLAGQGSYEQYF

D: .
length: 15
size: .
J: TRBJ1-2
V: TRBV7-9
DNA: TGTGCCAGCAGCTTCCCTTGGACAGAGCTCTATGGCTACACCTTC
CDR3: CASSFPWTELYGYTF

D: .
length: 12
size: once
J: TRBJ1-1
V: TRBV10-2
DNA: TGCGCCAGCAAACCCACGGGCACTGAAGCTTTCTTT
CDR3: CASKPTGTEAFF

D: .
length: 13
size: .
J: TRBJ2-3
V: TRBV5-6
DNA: TGTGCCAGCAGCCCCGGCGGTACAGATACGCAGTATTTT
CDR3: CASSPGGTDTQYF

D: .
length: 16
size: .
J: TRBJ2-7
V: TRBV6-2/TRBV6-3
DNA: TGTGCCAGCAGTTACGGGTCAACAGGGCGTCTCTACGAGCAGTACTTC
CDR3: CASSYGSTGRLYEQYF

D: .
length: 11
size: .
J: TRBJ1-1
V: TRBV2
DNA: TGTGCCAGCAGGACTACAACTGAAGCTTTCTTT
CDR3: CASRTTTEAFF

D: .
length: 16
size: .
J: TRBJ2-1
V: TRBV9
DNA: TGTGCCAGCAGCGCTACCGGGGGAAGGGGCTCCAATGAGCAGTTCTTC
CDR3: CASSATGGRGSNEQFF

D: .
length: 14
size: .
J: TRBJ1-1
V: TRBV5-1
DNA: TGCGCCAGCAGCGTTCTTCGGGAGAACACTGAAGCTTTCTTT
CDR3: CASSVLRENTEAFF

D: TRBD1
length: 14
size: .
J: TRBJ1-2
V: TRBV5-1
DNA: TGCGCCAGCCGAGGACAGGGCGCACCAACTGGCTACACCTTC
CDR3: CASRGQGAPTGYTF